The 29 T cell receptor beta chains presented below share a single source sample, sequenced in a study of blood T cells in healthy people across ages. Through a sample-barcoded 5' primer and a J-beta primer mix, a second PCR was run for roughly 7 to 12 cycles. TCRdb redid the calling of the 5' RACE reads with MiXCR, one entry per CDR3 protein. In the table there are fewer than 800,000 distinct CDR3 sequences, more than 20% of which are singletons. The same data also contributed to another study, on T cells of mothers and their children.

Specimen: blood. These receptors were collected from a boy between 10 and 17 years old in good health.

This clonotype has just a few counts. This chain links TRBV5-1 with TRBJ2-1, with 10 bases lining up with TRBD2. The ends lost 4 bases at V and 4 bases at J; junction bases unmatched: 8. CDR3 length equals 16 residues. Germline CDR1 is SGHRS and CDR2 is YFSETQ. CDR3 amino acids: CASSPEVTSGYNEQFF. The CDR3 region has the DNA TGCGCCAGCAGCCCGGAGGTGACTAGCGGGTACAATGAGCAGTTCTTC.

CDR3 sequence reads: CASSQQTDRGAFF. The CDR3 nucleotides read TGTGCCAGCAGCCAACAGACGGACAGAGGAGCTTTCTTT. This sequence joins TRBV7-2 and TRBJ1-1, with D tentatively TRBD1 (6 bases). Germline loops: CDR1 SGHTA, CDR2 FQGNSA. This CDR3 has 13 residues. Deletions cut 5 bases from V and 10 bases from J, with 17 bases between.

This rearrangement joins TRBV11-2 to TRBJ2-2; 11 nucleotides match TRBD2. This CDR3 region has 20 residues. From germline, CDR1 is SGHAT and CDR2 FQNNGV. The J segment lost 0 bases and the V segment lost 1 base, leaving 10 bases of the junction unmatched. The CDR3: CASSLGWLAGGHSNTGELFF. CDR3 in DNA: TGTGCCAGCAGCTTAGGGTGGCTAGCGGGGGGCCATTCGAACACCGGGGAGCTGTTTTTT.

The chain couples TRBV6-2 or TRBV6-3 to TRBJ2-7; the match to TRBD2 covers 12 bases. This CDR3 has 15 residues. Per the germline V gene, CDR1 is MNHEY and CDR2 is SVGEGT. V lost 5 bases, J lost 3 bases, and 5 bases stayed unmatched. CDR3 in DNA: TGTGCCAGCAGTCGACTAGCGGGAGTTTTCTACGAGCAGTACTTC. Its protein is CASSRLAGVFYEQYF.

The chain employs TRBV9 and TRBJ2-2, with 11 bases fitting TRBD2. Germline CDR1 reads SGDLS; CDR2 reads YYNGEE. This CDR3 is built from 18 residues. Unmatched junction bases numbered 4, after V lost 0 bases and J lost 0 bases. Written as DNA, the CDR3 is TGTGCCAGCAGCGTAGGTCTAGCGGGAGGCGCGAACACCGGGGAGCTGTTTTTT. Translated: CASSVGLAGGANTGELFF.

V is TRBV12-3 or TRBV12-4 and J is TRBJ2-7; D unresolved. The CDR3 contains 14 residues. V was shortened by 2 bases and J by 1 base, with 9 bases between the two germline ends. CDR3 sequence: CASSLFPESYEQYF. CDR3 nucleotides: TGTGCCAGCAGTTTATTCCCGGAATCCTACGAGCAGTACTTC.

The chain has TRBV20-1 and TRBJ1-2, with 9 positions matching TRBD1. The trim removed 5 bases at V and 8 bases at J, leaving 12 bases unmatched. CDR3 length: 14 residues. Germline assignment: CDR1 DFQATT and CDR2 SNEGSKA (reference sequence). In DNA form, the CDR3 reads TGCAGTGCTCAACCCGGGACAGGGAATTGGGGCTACACCTTC. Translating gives CSAQPGTGNWGYTF.

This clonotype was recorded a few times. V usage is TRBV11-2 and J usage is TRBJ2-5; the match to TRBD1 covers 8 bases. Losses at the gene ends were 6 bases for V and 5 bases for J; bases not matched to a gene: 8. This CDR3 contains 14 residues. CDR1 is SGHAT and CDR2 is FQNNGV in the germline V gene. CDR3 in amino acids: CASRITGGQETQYF. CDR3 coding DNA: TGTGCCAGCAGGATAACAGGGGGGCAGGAGACCCAGTACTTC.

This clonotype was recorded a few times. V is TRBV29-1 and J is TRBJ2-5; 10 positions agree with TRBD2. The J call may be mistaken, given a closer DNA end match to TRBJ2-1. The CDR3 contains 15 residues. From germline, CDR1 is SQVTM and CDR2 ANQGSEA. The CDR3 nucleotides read TGCAGCGCTGATTCCGGGACTAGCGCCGACAATGAGCAGTTCTTC. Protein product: CSADSGTSADNEQFF.

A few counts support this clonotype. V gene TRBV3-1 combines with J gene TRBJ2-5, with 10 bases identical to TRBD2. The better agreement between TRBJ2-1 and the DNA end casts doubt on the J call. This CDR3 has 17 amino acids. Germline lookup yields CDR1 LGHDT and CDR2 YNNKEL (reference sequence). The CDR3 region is CASSSTTLAGGPNEQFF. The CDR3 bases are TGTGCCAGCAGCTCCACTACTTTAGCGGGAGGACCCAATGAGCAGTTCTTC.

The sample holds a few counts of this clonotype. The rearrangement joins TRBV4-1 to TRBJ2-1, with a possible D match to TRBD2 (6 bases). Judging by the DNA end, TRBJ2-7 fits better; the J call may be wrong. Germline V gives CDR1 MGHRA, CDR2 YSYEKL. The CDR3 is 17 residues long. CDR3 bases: TGCGCCAGCAGCCAAGTGAGAATTGGCGGGAACACCTACGAGCAGTACTTC. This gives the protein CASSQVRIGGNTYEQYF.

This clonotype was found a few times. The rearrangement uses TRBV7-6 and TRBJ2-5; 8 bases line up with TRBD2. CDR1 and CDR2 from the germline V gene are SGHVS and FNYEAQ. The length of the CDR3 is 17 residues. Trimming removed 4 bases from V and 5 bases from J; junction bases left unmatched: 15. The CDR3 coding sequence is TGTGCCAGCAGCTCCCTAATAGCGGGGCCCCGGCCGGAGACCCAGTACTTC. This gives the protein CASSSLIAGPRPETQYF.

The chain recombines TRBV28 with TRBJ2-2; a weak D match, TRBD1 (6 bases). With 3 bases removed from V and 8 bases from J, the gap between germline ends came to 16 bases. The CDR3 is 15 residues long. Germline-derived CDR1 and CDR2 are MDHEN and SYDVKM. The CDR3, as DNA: TGTGCCAGCAGTTTCCTGACAGGCGCTCCAGGGGAGCTGTTTTTT. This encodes CASSFLTGAPGELFF.

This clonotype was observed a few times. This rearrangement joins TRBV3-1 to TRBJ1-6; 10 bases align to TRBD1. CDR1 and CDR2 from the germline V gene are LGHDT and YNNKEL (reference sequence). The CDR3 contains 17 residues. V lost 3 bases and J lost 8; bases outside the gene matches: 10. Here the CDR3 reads CASSHYKGQGQDSPLHF. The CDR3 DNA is TGTGCCAGCAGCCATTACAAGGGACAGGGGCAGGATTCACCCCTCCACTTT.

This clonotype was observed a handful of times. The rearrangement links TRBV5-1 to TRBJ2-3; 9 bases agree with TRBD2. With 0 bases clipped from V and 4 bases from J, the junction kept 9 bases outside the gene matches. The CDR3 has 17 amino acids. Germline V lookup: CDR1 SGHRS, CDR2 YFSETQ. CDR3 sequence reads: CASSLELAGVGADTQYF. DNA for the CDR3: TGCGCCAGCAGCTTGGAGTTAGCGGGAGTAGGTGCAGATACGCAGTATTTT.

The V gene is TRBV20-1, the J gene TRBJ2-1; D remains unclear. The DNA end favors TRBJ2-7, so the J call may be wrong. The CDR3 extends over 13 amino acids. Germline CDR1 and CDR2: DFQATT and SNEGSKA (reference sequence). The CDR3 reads CSARGDQAYEQYF. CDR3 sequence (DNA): TGCAGTGCTAGAGGTGACCAAGCCTACGAGCAGTACTTC.

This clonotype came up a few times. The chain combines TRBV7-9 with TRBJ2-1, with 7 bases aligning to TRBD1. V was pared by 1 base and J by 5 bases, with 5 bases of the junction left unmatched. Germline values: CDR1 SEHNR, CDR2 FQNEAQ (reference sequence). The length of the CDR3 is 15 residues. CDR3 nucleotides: TGTGCCAGCAGCTTAGGACAGGGCAGGGACAATGAGCAGTTCTTC. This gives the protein CASSLGQGRDNEQFF. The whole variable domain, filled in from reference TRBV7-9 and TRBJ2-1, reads DTGVSQNPRHKITKRGQNVTFRCDPISEHNRLYWYRQTLGQGPEFLTYFQNEAQLEKSRLLSDRFSAERPKGSFSTLEIQRTEQGDSAMYLCASSLGQGRDNEQFFGPGTRLTVL.

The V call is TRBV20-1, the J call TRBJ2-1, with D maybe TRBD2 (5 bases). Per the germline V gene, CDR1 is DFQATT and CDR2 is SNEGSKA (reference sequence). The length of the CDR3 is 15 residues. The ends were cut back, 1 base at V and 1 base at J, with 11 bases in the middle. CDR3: CSARVEGGSYNEQFF. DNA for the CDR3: TGCAGTGCTAGAGTTGAGGGTGGGTCCTACAATGAGCAGTTCTTC.

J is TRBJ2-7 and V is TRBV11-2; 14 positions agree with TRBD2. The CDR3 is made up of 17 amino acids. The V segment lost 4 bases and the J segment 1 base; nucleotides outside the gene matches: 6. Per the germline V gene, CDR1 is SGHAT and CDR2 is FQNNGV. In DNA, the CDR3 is TGTGCCAGCAGCTCTGGACTAGCGGGAGGTCTTTCCTACGAGCAGTACTTC. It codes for CASSSGLAGGLSYEQYF.

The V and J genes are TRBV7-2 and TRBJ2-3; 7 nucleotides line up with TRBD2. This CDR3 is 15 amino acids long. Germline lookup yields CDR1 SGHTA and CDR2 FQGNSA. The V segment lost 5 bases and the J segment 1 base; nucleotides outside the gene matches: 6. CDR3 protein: CASSRTSFGTDTQYF. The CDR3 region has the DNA TGTGCCAGCAGCCGGACTAGTTTCGGCACAGATACGCAGTATTTT.

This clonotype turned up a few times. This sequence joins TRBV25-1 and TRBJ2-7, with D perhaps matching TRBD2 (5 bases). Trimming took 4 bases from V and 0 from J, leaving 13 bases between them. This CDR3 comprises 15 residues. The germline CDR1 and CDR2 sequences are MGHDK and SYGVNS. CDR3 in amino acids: CASSAGVQSSYEQYF. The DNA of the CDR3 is TGTGCCAGCAGTGCCGGGGTTCAGAGCTCCTACGAGCAGTACTTC.

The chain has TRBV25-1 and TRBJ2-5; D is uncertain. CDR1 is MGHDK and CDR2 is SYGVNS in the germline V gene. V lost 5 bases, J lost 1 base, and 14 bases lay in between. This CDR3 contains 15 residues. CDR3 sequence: CASSTSRTAQETQYF. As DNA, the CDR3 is TGTGCCAGCAGTACCTCCAGGACCGCCCAAGAGACCCAGTACTTC.

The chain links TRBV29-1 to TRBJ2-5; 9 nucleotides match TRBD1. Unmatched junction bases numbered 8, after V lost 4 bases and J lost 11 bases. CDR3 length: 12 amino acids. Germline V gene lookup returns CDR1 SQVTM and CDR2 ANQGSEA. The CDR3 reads CSVVGQGWEQYF. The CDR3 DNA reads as TGCAGCGTTGTCGGACAGGGGTGGGAGCAGTACTTC.

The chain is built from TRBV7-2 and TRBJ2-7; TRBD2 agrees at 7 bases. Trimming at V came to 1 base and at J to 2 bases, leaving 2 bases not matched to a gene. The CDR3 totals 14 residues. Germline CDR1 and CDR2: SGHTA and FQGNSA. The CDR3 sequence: CASSLERDAYEQYF. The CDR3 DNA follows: TGTGCCAGCAGCTTAGAGCGGGATGCCTACGAGCAGTACTTC. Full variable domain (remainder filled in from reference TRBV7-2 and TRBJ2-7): GAGVSQSPSNKVTEKGKDVELRCDPISGHTALYWYRQSLGQGLEFLIYFQGNSAPDKSGLPSDRFSAERTGGSVSTLTIQRTQQEDSAVYLCASSLERDAYEQYFGPGTRLTVT.

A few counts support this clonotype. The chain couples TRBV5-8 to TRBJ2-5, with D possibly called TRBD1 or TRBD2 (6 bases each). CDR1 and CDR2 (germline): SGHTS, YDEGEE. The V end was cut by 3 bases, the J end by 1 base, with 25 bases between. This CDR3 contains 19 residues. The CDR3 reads CASSSPLGGAREFQETQYF. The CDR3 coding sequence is TGTGCCAGCAGCTCGCCGCTGGGGGGCGCGAGGGAGTTCCAAGAGACCCAGTACTTC.

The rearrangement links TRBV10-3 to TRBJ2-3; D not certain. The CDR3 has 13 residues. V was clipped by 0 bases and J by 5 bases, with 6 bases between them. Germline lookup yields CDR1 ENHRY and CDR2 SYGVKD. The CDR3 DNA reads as TGTGCCATCAGTGAGTCGTCGGTAGATACGCAGTATTTT. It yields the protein CAISESSVDTQYF.

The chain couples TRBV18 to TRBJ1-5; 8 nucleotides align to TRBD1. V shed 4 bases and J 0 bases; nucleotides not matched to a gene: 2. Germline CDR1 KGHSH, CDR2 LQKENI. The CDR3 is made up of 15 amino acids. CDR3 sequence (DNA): TGTGCCAGCTCACTACAGGGGGATAGCAATCAGCCCCAGCATTTT. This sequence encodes CASSLQGDSNQPQHF.

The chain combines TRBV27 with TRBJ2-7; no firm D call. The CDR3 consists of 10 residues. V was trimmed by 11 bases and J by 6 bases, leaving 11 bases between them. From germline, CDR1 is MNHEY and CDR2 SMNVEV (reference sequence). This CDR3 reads CAPRPGEQYF. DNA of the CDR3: TGTGCCCCCCGACCGGGCGAGCAGTACTTC.

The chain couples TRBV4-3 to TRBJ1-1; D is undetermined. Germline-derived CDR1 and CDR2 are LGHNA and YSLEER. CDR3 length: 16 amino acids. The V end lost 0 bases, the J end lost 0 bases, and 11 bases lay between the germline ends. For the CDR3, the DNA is TGCGCCAGCAGCCAAGATCGCCGGTCCCTGAACACTGAAGCTTTCTTT. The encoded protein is CASSQDRRSLNTEAFF.